Listed below are T cell receptor beta chains from one sample, sequenced in a study of technical replicates of blood from a few donors. Repertoires were generated with immunoSEQ multiplex PCR, while TCRdb's copy carries only in-frame clones and drops some. The sample holds tens of thousands of clones; approximately 91% are singletons and the top ten take roughly 0.38%. The sample was T cells isolated from PBMCs. Every receptor here comes from a human donor in good health. The CDR3 runs from the conserved cysteine through the conserved F or W. Fields, in order: V gene, D gene, J gene, clone size, CDR3 protein, CDR3 DNA. D genes are given only for firm matches. Some rows mark clone size as missing; the rest say once, few, many or name a class of expanded clone.

V: TRBV4-2; D: TRBD1; J: TRBJ2-6; size: -; CDR3: CASSGGQVITGANVLTF; DNA: TGTGCCAGCAGCGGTGGACAGGTCATTACTGGGGCCAACGTCCTGACTTTC
V: TRBV7-8; D: TRBD1; J: TRBJ1-1; size: few; CDR3: CASSYRGSGTEAFF; DNA: TGTGCCAGCAGCTACAGGGGATCGGGCACTGAAGCTTTCTTT
V: TRBV9; D: TRBD1; J: TRBJ1-2; size: -; CDR3: CASSGGTAPSPYGYTF; DNA: TGTGCCAGCAGCGGGGGGACAGCCCCAAGTCCCTATGGCTACACCTTC
V: TRBV28; D: TRBD1; J: TRBJ2-5; size: -; CDR3: CASSLSQGEKETQYF; DNA: TGTGCCAGCAGTTTAAGTCAGGGGGAGAAAGAGACCCAGTACTTC
V: TRBV5-4; D: TRBD2; J: TRBJ2-5; size: -; CDR3: CASSSGGAGGETQYF; DNA: TGTGCCAGCAGCTCCGGCGGAGCGGGAGGAGAGACCCAGTACTTC
V: TRBV2; D: TRBD2; J: TRBJ2-1; size: -; CDR3: CASSETAGVAEQFF; DNA: TGTGCCAGCAGTGAAACAGCGGGAGTGGCTGAGCAGTTCTTC
V: TRBV5-1; D: -; J: TRBJ1-1; size: -; CDR3: CASRVRNENTEAFF; DNA: TGCGCCAGCAGAGTCAGAAACGAAAACACTGAAGCTTTCTTT
V: TRBV30; D: TRBD1; J: TRBJ2-3; size: -; CDR3: CAWIYGTVGLTDTQYF; DNA: TGTGCCTGGATATATGGGACAGTGGGCCTTACAGATACGCAGTATTTT
V: TRBV13; D: TRBD1; J: TRBJ1-2; size: -; CDR3: CASPLPTGAYGYTF; DNA: TGTGCCAGCCCACTCCCTACAGGGGCTTATGGCTACACCTTC
V: TRBV7-9; D: -; J: TRBJ2-3; size: -; CDR3: CASSQGSTDTQYF; DNA: TGTGCCAGCAGTCAGGGCAGCACAGATACGCAGTATTTT
V: TRBV6-6; D: TRBD1; J: TRBJ1-1; size: -; CDR3: CASSQDRAEAFF; DNA: TGTGCCAGCAGCCAGGACAGGGCTGAAGCTTTCTTT
V: TRBV2; D: TRBD1; J: TRBJ1-4; size: -; CDR3: CASTAGGSFNEKLFF; DNA: TGTGCCAGCACGGCAGGGGGCTCCTTTAATGAAAAACTGTTTTTT
V: TRBV2; D: TRBD2; J: TRBJ2-7; size: -; CDR3: CASSYQLAGGGPEQYF; DNA: TGTGCCAGCAGTTATCAACTAGCGGGAGGGGGGCCCGAGCAGTACTTC
V: TRBV19; D: -; J: TRBJ1-3; size: -; CDR3: CASSSTGNSGNTIYF; DNA: TGTGCCAGTAGTTCTACAGGAAACTCTGGAAACACCATATATTTT
V: TRBV18; D: -; J: TRBJ2-1; size: once; CDR3: CASSRGDNEQFF; DNA: TGTGCCAGCTCACGGGGAGACAATGAGCAGTTCTTC
V: TRBV15; D: TRBD1; J: TRBJ1-2; size: -; CDR3: CATSRGVGTGSLDGYTF; DNA: TGTGCCACCAGCAGAGGGGTCGGGACAGGGTCTTTGGATGGCTACACCTTC
V: TRBV7-8; D: -; J: TRBJ1-1; size: -; CDR3: CASSPEGVYTEAFF; DNA: TGTGCCAGCAGCCCAGAGGGGGTTTACACTGAAGCTTTCTTT
V: TRBV6-5; D: -; J: TRBJ2-3; size: -; CDR3: CAVSPVPTGNTQYF; DNA: TGTGCCGTCAGCCCTGTTCCGACGGGGAACACGCAGTATTTT
V: TRBV19; D: TRBD1; J: TRBJ2-1; size: -; CDR3: CASSYPTGGRNEQFF; DNA: TGTGCCAGTAGTTACCCGACAGGGGGCAGGAATGAGCAGTTCTTC
V: TRBV4-1; D: -; J: TRBJ2-1; size: once; CDR3: CASSQGREAVGYEQFF; DNA: TGCGCCAGCAGCCAAGGAAGGGAAGCGGTGGGCTATGAGCAGTTCTTC
V: TRBV7-2; D: TRBD2; J: TRBJ2-7; size: -; CDR3: CASSAPGGGRTLREQYF; DNA: TGTGCCAGCAGCGCACCGGGAGGCGGGAGGACCCTTCGGGAGCAGTACTTC
V: TRBV27; D: -; J: TRBJ1-2; size: -; CDR3: CASSLAGRRGGYTF; DNA: TGTGCCAGCAGTTTAGCGGGTAGACGCGGAGGCTACACCTTC
V: TRBV7-8; D: TRBD2; J: TRBJ2-7; size: -; CDR3: CASSQRGLAGFAYEQYF; DNA: TGTGCCAGCAGCCAAAGGGGGCTAGCGGGATTTGCCTACGAGCAGTACTTC
V: TRBV27; D: TRBD1; J: TRBJ1-1; size: -; CDR3: CASSLFEGATEAFF; DNA: TGTGCCAGCAGTTTATTCGAGGGGGCGACTGAAGCTTTCTTT
V: TRBV5-8; D: TRBD1; J: TRBJ1-2; size: -; CDR3: CASSYGTANNYGYTF; DNA: TGTGCCAGCAGCTACGGGACAGCCAATAACTATGGCTACACCTTC
V: TRBV7-3; D: -; J: TRBJ2-1; size: -; CDR3: CASSLTGLNFYNEQFF; DNA: TGTGCCAGCAGCCTGACAGGTCTTAACTTCTACAATGAGCAGTTCTTC
V: TRBV27; D: TRBD1; J: TRBJ1-1; size: -; CDR3: CASSFDRGNTEAFF; DNA: TGTGCCAGCAGTTTTGACAGGGGGAACACTGAAGCTTTCTTT
V: TRBV27; D: TRBD1; J: TRBJ2-7; size: -; CDR3: CASSLGTGYYEQYF; DNA: TGTGCCAGCAGTTTGGGGACAGGTTACTACGAGCAGTACTTC
V: TRBV9; D: -; J: TRBJ1-3; size: -; CDR3: CASTSGGGHGNTIYF; DNA: TGTGCCAGCACCTCCGGCGGGGGGCATGGAAACACCATATATTTT
V: TRBV2; D: TRBD1; J: TRBJ1-1; size: once; CDR3: CASSVPGQGGWTEAFF; DNA: TGTGCCAGCAGTGTCCCGGGACAGGGGGGGTGGACTGAAGCTTTCTTT
V: TRBV28; D: -; J: TRBJ2-1; size: -; CDR3: CASSPGAGTPYNEQFF; DNA: TGTGCCAGCAGTCCAGGAGCCGGGACTCCTTACAATGAGCAGTTCTTC
V: TRBV4-3; D: -; J: TRBJ2-7; size: -; CDR3: CASSRVRRGHEQYF; DNA: TGCGCCAGCAGCCGGGTCCGGCGGGGGCACGAGCAGTACTTC
V: TRBV29-1; D: -; J: TRBJ1-1; size: -; CDR3: CSVPEVQGTEAFF; DNA: TGCAGCGTTCCGGAGGTCCAAGGCACTGAAGCTTTCTTT
V: TRBV6-5; D: -; J: TRBJ1-2; size: -; CDR3: CASSSILDSHYGYTF; DNA: TGTGCCAGCAGTTCTATCTTGGACAGCCACTATGGCTACACCTTC
V: TRBV12-5; D: -; J: TRBJ2-2; size: -; CDR3: CASGLGATNTGELFF; DNA: TGTGCTAGTGGACTGGGGGCTACGAACACCGGGGAGCTGTTTTTT
V: TRBV7-3; D: TRBD1; J: TRBJ2-7; size: -; CDR3: CASSRSGTAYEQYF; DNA: TGTGCCAGCAGCCGATCCGGGACAGCCTACGAGCAGTACTTC
V: TRBV7-9; D: TRBD2; J: TRBJ2-7; size: once; CDR3: CASSLAGRSYEQYF; DNA: TGTGCCAGCAGTCTAGCGGGGCGGTCCTACGAGCAGTACTTC
V: TRBV5-4; D: TRBD2; J: TRBJ2-5; size: -; CDR3: CASSIQGTSGSWETQYF; DNA: TGTGCCAGCAGCATACAAGGGACTAGCGGGAGTTGGGAGACCCAGTACTTC
V: TRBV19; D: TRBD1; J: TRBJ2-7; size: few; CDR3: CASMGQGYEQYF; DNA: TGTGCCAGTATGGGACAGGGCTACGAGCAGTACTTC
V: TRBV9; D: TRBD2; J: TRBJ2-1; size: -; CDR3: CASSAGTSGGSSYNEQFF; DNA: TGTGCCAGCAGCGCCGGGACTAGCGGGGGCAGCTCCTACAATGAGCAGTTCTTC
V: TRBV28; D: -; J: TRBJ2-6; size: -; CDR3: CASSSGLLSGANVLTF; DNA: TGTGCCAGCAGTTCCGGACTCCTCTCTGGGGCCAACGTCCTGACTTTC
V: TRBV6-5; D: -; J: TRBJ1-5; size: -; CDR3: CASSYGGSSNQPQHF; DNA: TGTGCCAGCAGTTACGGAGGAAGTAGCAATCAGCCCCAGCATTTT
V: TRBV2; D: -; J: TRBJ2-7; size: -; CDR3: CASRLRGSDSYEQYF; DNA: TGTGCCAGCAGACTCAGGGGCAGCGATTCCTACGAGCAGTACTTC
V: TRBV15; D: -; J: TRBJ2-3; size: -; CDR3: CATTPRGTDTQYF; DNA: TGTGCCACCACCCCACGGGGCACAGATACGCAGTATTTT
V: TRBV5-1; D: -; J: TRBJ1-5; size: -; CDR3: CASSLASDQPQHF; DNA: TGCGCCAGCAGCTTGGCATCGGATCAGCCCCAGCATTTT
V: TRBV11-3; D: TRBD1; J: TRBJ1-2; size: once; CDR3: CASSYRDRANYGYTF; DNA: TGTGCCAGCAGCTACCGGGACAGGGCCAACTATGGCTACACCTTC